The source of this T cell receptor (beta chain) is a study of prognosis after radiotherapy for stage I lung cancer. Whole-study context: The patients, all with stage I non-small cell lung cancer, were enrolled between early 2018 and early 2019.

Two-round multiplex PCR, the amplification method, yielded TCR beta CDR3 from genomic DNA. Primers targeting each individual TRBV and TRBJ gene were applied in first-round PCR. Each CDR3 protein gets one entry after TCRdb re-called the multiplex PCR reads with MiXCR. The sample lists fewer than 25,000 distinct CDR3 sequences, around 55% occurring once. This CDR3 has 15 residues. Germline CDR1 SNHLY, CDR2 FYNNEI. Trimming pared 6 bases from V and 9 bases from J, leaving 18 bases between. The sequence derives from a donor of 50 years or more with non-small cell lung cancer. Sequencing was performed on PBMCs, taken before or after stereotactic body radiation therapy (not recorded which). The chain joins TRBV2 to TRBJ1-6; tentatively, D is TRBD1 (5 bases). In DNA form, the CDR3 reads TGTGCCAGCAGAGTGGGACGGGGCTTTATTTCACCCCTCCACTTT. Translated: CASRVGRGFISPLHF.